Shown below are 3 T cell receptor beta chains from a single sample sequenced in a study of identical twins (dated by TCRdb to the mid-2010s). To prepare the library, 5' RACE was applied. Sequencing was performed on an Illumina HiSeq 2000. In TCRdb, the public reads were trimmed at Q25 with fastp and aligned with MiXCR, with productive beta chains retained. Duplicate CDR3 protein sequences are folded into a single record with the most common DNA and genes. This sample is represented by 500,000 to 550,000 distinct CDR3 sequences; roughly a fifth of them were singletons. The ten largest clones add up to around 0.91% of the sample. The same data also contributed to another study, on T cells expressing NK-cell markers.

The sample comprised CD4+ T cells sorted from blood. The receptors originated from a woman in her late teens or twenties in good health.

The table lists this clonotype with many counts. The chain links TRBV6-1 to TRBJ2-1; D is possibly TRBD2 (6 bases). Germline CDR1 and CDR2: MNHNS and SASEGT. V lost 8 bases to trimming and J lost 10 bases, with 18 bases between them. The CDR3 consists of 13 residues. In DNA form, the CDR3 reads TGTGCCAGCCGGGTCGGGAGTGGGTTAGAGCAGTTCTTC. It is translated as CASRVGSGLEQFF.

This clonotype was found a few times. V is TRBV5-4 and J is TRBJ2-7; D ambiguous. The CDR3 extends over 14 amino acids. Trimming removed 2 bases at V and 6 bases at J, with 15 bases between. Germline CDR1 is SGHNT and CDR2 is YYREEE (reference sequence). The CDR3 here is CASSLGIIDPEQYF. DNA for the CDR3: TGTGCCAGCAGCTTAGGGATAATCGACCCCGAGCAGTACTTC.

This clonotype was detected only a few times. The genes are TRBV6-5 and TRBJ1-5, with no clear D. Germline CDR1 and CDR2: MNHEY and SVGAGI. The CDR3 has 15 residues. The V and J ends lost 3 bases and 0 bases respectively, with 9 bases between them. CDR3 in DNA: TGTGCCAGCAGTTATTCCGGATTTAGCAATCAGCCCCAGCATTTT. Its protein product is CASSYSGFSNQPQHF.